This TCR beta chain was documented in a study of blood T cells in healthy people across ages. Regarding the study as a whole: Underestimates were what the diversity estimates from one million T cells were considered to be. Measured against age, TCR beta diversity per million T cells decreased in a roughly linear manner.

Trimming stripped 7 bases from V and 6 bases from J, with 21 bases between. From germline, CDR1 is MGHDK and CDR2 SYGVNS. CDR3 length equals 16 residues. This clonotype showed up just a few times. Its specificity is not known. A second PCR, run for about 7 to 12 cycles, used a sample-barcoded 5' primer plus a J-beta primer mix. The template-switch adaptor, which had 12 random nucleotides, put a tag on each cDNA molecule. TCRdb fed the 5' RACE reads into MiXCR, producing one record per CDR3 protein. Among roughly 650,000 distinct CDR3 sequences listed, approximately 31% were seen once. The receptor was derived from a woman aged 80 or older in good health. The rearrangement uses TRBV25-1 and TRBJ1-4; D uncertain. Sequenced sample: blood. CDR3 residues: CASKPPRAQGYEKLFF. The DNA for the CDR3 is TGTGCCAGCAAACCCCCCCGGGCACAAGGGTATGAAAAACTGTTTTTT.